These 10 T cell receptor beta chains were all obtained from the same sample, sequenced in a study of T cell responses to AZD1222 COVID-19 vaccine. The protocol was immunoSEQ multiplex PCR, while the TCRdb copy is restricted to in-frame clones and leaves out a portion. Among fewer than 150,000 clones listed, roughly 80% were seen once. The sample here was peripheral blood, taken on day 0 of AZD1222 vaccination. Receptor source: an adult in good health.

This chain joins TRBV28 and TRBJ1-5, with D possibly matching TRBD1 (6 bases). The germline gives CDR1 MDHEN, CDR2 SYDVKM. The CDR3 is made up of 14 amino acids. Deletions cut 7 bases from V and 3 bases from J, with 13 bases between. CDR3 residues: CASKVAGANQPQHF. The CDR3 DNA is TGTGCCAGCAAAGTCGCAGGGGCCAATCAGCCCCAGCATTTT.

The V gene is TRBV27, the J gene TRBJ1-2, with TRBD1 identical over 8 bases. Germline CDR1 is MNHEY and CDR2 is SMNVEV (reference sequence). This CDR3 is 14 amino acids long. With 6 bases clipped from V and 8 bases from J, the junction kept 11 bases outside the gene matches. CDR3 in DNA: TGTGCCAGCAGAGGCTCCGGACAGGGCCAGGGCTACACCTTC. Protein: CASRGSGQGQGYTF.

Points on this clone: The sample holds other DNA sequences that translate to the same CDR3. V usage is TRBV9 and J usage is TRBJ2-5; 10 bases agree with TRBD1. The germline CDR1 and CDR2 sequences are SGDLS and YYNGEE. The junction had 7 bases not matched to a gene; V was cut back by 0 bases and J by 5 bases. The CDR3 is 16 amino acids. This chain's CDR3 is CASSVDGTGVKETQYF. Here the CDR3 DNA reads TGTGCCAGCAGCGTAGACGGGACAGGGGTCAAGGAGACCCAGTACTTC.

This chain joins TRBV7-9 and TRBJ2-1; the D gene is possibly TRBD1 (6 bases). V lost 5 bases and J lost 5, with 7 bases in between. The CDR3 totals 12 residues. Germline assignment: CDR1 SEHNR and CDR2 FQNEAQ (reference sequence). CDR3 DNA sequence: TGTGCCAGCAGCCGGGACAACAATGAGCAGTTCTTC. Protein: CASSRDNNEQFF.

The V call is TRBV5-1, the J call TRBJ2-7, with 12 positions matching TRBD1. The CDR3 length is 15 residues. V trimming: 4 bases; J trimming: 1 base; junction bases outside the gene matches: 3. CDR1 is SGHRS, CDR2 YFSETQ, per germline. The CDR3 nucleotides are TGCGCCAGCAGCCAGGGACAGGGGGCTTCCTACGAGCAGTACTTC. Its protein is CASSQGQGASYEQYF.

The chain links TRBV6-5 to TRBJ1-5; 10 bases fit TRBD1. This CDR3 has 15 amino acids. CDR1 and CDR2 from the germline V gene are MNHEY and SVGAGI. The J segment lost 5 bases and the V segment lost 6 bases, leaving 7 bases of the junction unmatched. The CDR3 DNA sequence: TGTGCCAGCAGCCCCGGGACAGGGGCTCATCAGCCCCAGCATTTT. Translating gives CASSPGTGAHQPQHF.

V gene TRBV30 combines with J gene TRBJ1-2; no clear D. The CDR3 has 14 amino acids. CDR1 is GTSNPN, CDR2 SVGIG, per germline (reference sequence). V lost 3 bases and J 0 bases, leaving 11 bases between the germline ends. The CDR3 loop is CAWSRARSNYGYTF. The DNA for the CDR3 is TGTGCCTGGAGCCGCGCAAGATCTAACTATGGCTACACCTTC.

V gene TRBV29-1 combines with J gene TRBJ2-3, with 10 bases aligning to TRBD1. The CDR3 totals 15 residues. Germline V gene lookup returns CDR1 SQVTM and CDR2 ANQGSEA. J gave up 2 bases and V 5 bases, and 7 bases lay outside the gene matches. CDR3 nucleotides: TGCAGCGTTCATACCGGGACAGGGGCCACAGATACGCAGTATTTT. Its translation: CSVHTGTGATDTQYF.

This chain uses TRBV27 with TRBJ2-4; no clear D. CDR1 MNHEY and CDR2 SMNVEV come from the germline V gene (reference sequence). V lost 6 bases, J lost 1 base, and 16 bases lay in between. The CDR3 is 16 amino acids. The CDR3 bases are TGTGCCAGCAGCCCTACTCTGGGTTTCGCCAAAAACATTCAGTACTTC. It is translated as CASSPTLGFAKNIQYF.

This chain connects TRBV2 to TRBJ1-1; 9 nucleotides agree with TRBD1. This CDR3 has 15 amino acids. V was pared by 3 bases and J by 5 bases, with 7 bases of the junction left unmatched. CDR1 and CDR2 from the germline V gene are SNHLY and FYNNEI. The CDR3 sequence is CASSEDRGRGTEAFF. The DNA of the CDR3 is TGTGCCAGCAGTGAGGACAGGGGCCGGGGAACTGAAGCTTTCTTT.